This entry is about one T cell receptor (beta chain). Its antigen is not identified. Assay used: immunoSEQ multiplex PCR; TCRdb lists only in-frame clones, some missing. The sample lists approximately 160,000 clones; under 95% were seen once. J was trimmed by 2 bases and V by 5 bases; bases with no gene match: 5. CDR1 is MDHEN and CDR2 is SYDVKM in the germline V gene. The CDR3 sequence is 15 residues long. This sample is part of a study of T cell responses to AZD1222 COVID-19 vaccine. General study points: The donor cohort was predominantly white British with a female majority, and clonal diversity may have been underestimated. Of spike-specific TCRs, nearly half reportedly target regions left unmutated in variants.

The starting material was peripheral blood, obtained 28 days after the second AZD1222 dose. The source is an adult who received the AZD1222 COVID-19 vaccine. This rearrangement joins TRBV28 to TRBJ2-1; 8 nucleotides agree with TRBD2. This CDR3 reads CASSPRGVPYNEQFF. The CDR3 nucleotides read TGTGCCAGCAGTCCGCGGGGGGTCCCCTACAATGAGCAGTTCTTC.